Following are 18 T cell receptor beta chains from one sample sequenced in a study of patients and donors after allogeneic stem cell transplantation. One entry per CDR3 protein results from TCRdb running MiXCR on the RT-PCR reads. The repertoire has 30,000 to 40,000 distinct CDR3 sequences, roughly a third of them found once; the top ten carry around 76%. Sequencing was performed on blood, either unsorted or a sorted T cell fraction (not recorded which). The receptor source for this set is a human donor who was either an allogeneic HSCT recipient or a stem cell or donor lymphocyte infusion donor (not recorded which). It is not recorded whose cells these are; they may come from a transplant donor.

This clonotype appeared a single time. CDR3 amino acids: CASSQEPWASGSTYNEQFF. DNA of the CDR3: TGCGCCAGCAGCCAAGAACCCTGGGCGAGCGGGAGTACCTACAATGAGCAGTTCTTC. This chain links TRBV4-3 with TRBJ2-1; 8 bases line up with TRBD2. Trimming removed 0 bases from V and 2 bases from J; junction bases left unmatched: 12. Per the germline V gene, CDR1 is LGHNA and CDR2 is YSLEER. CDR3 length: 19 residues.

This clonotype was seen a few times. The chain uses TRBV29-1 and TRBJ1-2, with D hard to call. Germline V gene lookup returns CDR1 SQVTM and CDR2 ANQGSEA. This CDR3 region has 12 residues. The CDR3 protein is CTIKTANYGYTF. For the CDR3, the DNA is TGCACCATAAAGACCGCTAACTATGGCTACACCTTC.

V is TRBV29-1 and J is TRBJ1-3; D not certain. Trimming took 6 bases from V and 0 from J, leaving 15 bases between them. In germline, CDR1 is SQVTM, CDR2 ANQGSEA. The CDR3 spans 15 residues. CDR3 residues: CSVSPGPLSGNTIYF. In nucleotides, the CDR3 is TGCAGCGTAAGCCCCGGGCCTCTCTCTGGAAACACCATATATTTT.

The V and J genes are TRBV4-3 and TRBJ2-1; D remains ambiguous. The CDR3 extends over 15 amino acids. Germline-derived CDR1 and CDR2 are LGHNA and YSLEER. Between the trimmed V and J ends, which lost 0 bases and 12 bases, there was a span of 18 bases. The CDR3 coding sequence is TGCGCCAGCAGCCAAGAGACGGCTATTCCATTAGGGCAGTTCTTC. Translating it yields CASSQETAIPLGQFF.

A few counts support this clonotype. The chain couples TRBV6-5 to TRBJ1-6; D call uncertain. Germline loops: CDR1 MNHEY, CDR2 SVGAGI. There are 12 residues in the CDR3. Trimming removed 6 bases at V and 7 bases at J, with 7 bases between. CDR3 amino acids: CASSGGNSPLHF. CDR3 nucleotides: TGTGCCAGCAGCGGAGGAAATTCACCCCTCCACTTT.

This clonotype came up many times. The chain joins TRBV11-2 to TRBJ2-2; the D is unclear. The V gene lost 5 bases and the J gene lost 2 bases, with 6 bases spanning the gap. The CDR3 runs to 13 residues. Germline V lookup: CDR1 SGHAT, CDR2 FQNNGV. The CDR3 region is CASSLINTGELFF. In DNA, the CDR3 is TGTGCCAGCAGCCTCATAAACACCGGGGAGCTGTTTTTT.

The CDR3: CASSHFRTRPSTDTQYF. In DNA, the CDR3 is TGCGCCAGCAGCCATTTCAGGACTAGGCCTAGCACAGATACGCAGTATTTT. V usage is TRBV4-3 and J usage is TRBJ2-3; 7 bases are a match to TRBD2. The length of the CDR3 is 17 residues. V was clipped by 3 bases and J by 0 bases; unmatched bases: 9. Per germline, CDR1 LGHNA and CDR2 YSLEER.

The sample holds a few counts of this clonotype. This sequence joins TRBV7-3 and TRBJ1-4; 7 positions agree with TRBD1. The CDR3 has 16 residues. Germline values: CDR1 SGHTA, CDR2 FQGTGA. After removal of 0 bases from V and 8 bases from J, the junction contained 9 bases not matched to a gene. CDR3 bases: TGTGCCAGCAGCTTAACGTTAGGACAGGTCCCGGAAAAACTGTTTTTT. It specifies CASSLTLGQVPEKLFF.

CDR3 protein: CASSFAGLAGGPFNEQFF. The DNA for the CDR3 is TGTGCCAGCAGCTTCGCGGGGCTAGCGGGAGGGCCATTCAATGAGCAGTTCTTC. The rearrangement joins TRBV9 to TRBJ2-1; 12 bases fit TRBD2. CDR1 and CDR2 (germline): SGDLS, YYNGEE. V lost 4 bases to trimming and J lost 6 bases; unmatched junction nucleotides: 14. This CDR3 has 18 residues.

The J gene is TRBJ2-7, the V gene TRBV20-1, with D perhaps assigned TRBD1 or TRBD2 (5 bases each). The CDR3 consists of 13 residues. The germline gives CDR1 DFQATT, CDR2 SNEGSKA (reference sequence). Trimming pared 6 bases from V and 7 bases from J, leaving 19 bases between. The CDR3 loop reads CSALRDARYEQYF. The CDR3, as DNA: TGCAGTGCCCTCCGGGACGCCCGGTATGAGCAGTACTTC.

V and J are TRBV5-1 and TRBJ1-1; D gene uncertain. The V and J ends lost 1 base and 4 bases respectively, with 20 bases between them. CDR3 length equals 17 residues. Germline values: CDR1 SGHRS, CDR2 YFSETQ. CDR3 residues: CASSLLLSLGLGTEAFF. Here the CDR3 DNA reads TGCGCCAGCAGCTTGCTTTTGAGTTTAGGTTTGGGCACTGAAGCTTTCTTT. Based on the CDR3 plus reference TRBV5-1 and TRBJ1-1, the full variable domain is KAGVTQTPRYLIKTRGQQVTLSCSPISGHRSVSWYQQTPGQGLQFLFEYFSETQRNKGNFPGRFSGRQFSNSRSEMNVSTLELGDSALYLCASSLLLSLGLGTEAFFGQGTRLTVV.

The V and J genes are TRBV3-1 and TRBJ1-2; D is unclear. The germline CDR1 and CDR2 sequences are LGHDT and YNNKEL (reference sequence). This CDR3 has 13 residues. V was cut by 0 bases and J by 8 bases, with 10 bases left in between. The CDR3 here is CASSQEREGGYTF. CDR3 nucleotide sequence: TGTGCCAGCAGCCAAGAACGGGAAGGAGGCTACACCTTC.

This clonotype turned up a few times. This chain uses TRBV4-3 with TRBJ2-2; 9 bases match TRBD1. CDR1 is LGHNA, CDR2 YSLEER, per germline. This CDR3 has 17 amino acids. The V and J ends lost 1 base and 0 bases, in that order; junction bases with no gene match: 3. The CDR3 region has the DNA TGCGCCAGCAGCCAAGGGGGACAGGGTTCGAACACCGGGGAGCTGTTTTTT. The encoded protein is CASSQGGQGSNTGELFF.

V and J are TRBV5-1 and TRBJ1-4; perhaps TRBD1 as D (5 bases). Trimming pared 4 bases from V and 4 bases from J, leaving 11 bases between. The germline V gene encodes CDR1 SGHRS and CDR2 YFSETQ. CDR3 length equals 14 residues. DNA of the CDR3: TGCGCCAGCAGCGAGGGACCGAGTAATGAAAAACTGTTTTTT. Residues: CASSEGPSNEKLFF.

This clonotype was detected only a few times. V usage is TRBV20-1 and J usage is TRBJ1-2; D is possibly TRBD1 (6 bases). In germline, CDR1 is DFQATT, CDR2 SNEGSKA (reference sequence). The V gene lost 2 bases and the J gene lost 5 bases, with 24 bases spanning the gap. The CDR3 covers 17 residues. CDR3 in amino acids: CSARLHPTTGQGYGYTF. CDR3 DNA sequence: TGCAGTGCTAGATTACACCCAACAACAGGGCAGGGGTATGGCTACACCTTC.

V usage is TRBV29-1 and J usage is TRBJ1-1; weak D call: TRBD1 (5 bases). Deletions cut 5 bases from V and 8 bases from J, with 12 bases between. Germline V lookup: CDR1 SQVTM, CDR2 ANQGSEA. The CDR3 totals 11 residues. CDR3 coding DNA: TGCAGCGTTCTAAGGGGACGAGAAGCTTTCTTT. Translation gives CSVLRGREAFF.

The chain recombines TRBV24-1 with TRBJ2-1; TRBD1 might be the D (5 bases). The CDR3 contains 12 residues. V dropped 5 bases and J dropped 9 bases, with 10 bases sitting between them. Per the germline V gene, CDR1 is KGHDR and CDR2 is SFDVKD. The DNA for the CDR3 is TGTGCCACCAGTGTGGGGCTCCCTGAGCAGTTCTTC. It is translated as CATSVGLPEQFF.

This clonotype was recorded a few times. This chain uses TRBV4-3 with TRBJ2-7; tentatively, D is TRBD1 (5 bases). Trimming shortened V by 0 bases and J by 1 base, and 7 bases separated the two germline ends. The CDR3 loop spans 14 amino acids. The germline V gene encodes CDR1 LGHNA and CDR2 YSLEER. The CDR3 spells CASSQDRQSYEQYV. The CDR3 nucleotides are TGCGCCAGCAGCCAAGACCGACAGTCCTACGAGCAGTACGTC.